This T cell receptor beta chain stems from a study of siplizumab effects on memory and regulatory T cells (dated by TCRdb to 2018 to 2020). Turning to the overall study: The study examined how the anti-CD2 antibody siplizumab affects alloreactive T-cell subsets in allogeneic mixed lymphocyte reactions built from human PBMCs.

The library was prepared using the immunoSEQ multiplex PCR assay. The deep sequencing platform assayed about 10^5 TCR templates per sample. Genomic DNA extracted from sorted T cells was the material used for TCRbeta CDR3 sequencing. The study's processing was this. The R programming language was used for clonal analysis of TCRbeta CDR3 data. Comparing unstimulated samples against CFSE-low samples taken after the reaction was how alloreactive CD4+ and CD8+ clones were defined. Regulatory or non-regulatory origin was assigned to alloreactive CD4+ clones by matching of sequences to sorted unstimulated Treg and non-Treg repertoires. The source is immuneACCESS, and TCRdb retained only in-frame sequences with V and J called. Part of the clones is not carried over; for the studies checked, unresolved V genes explain less than half of this, and the remainder is unexplained. V, J and clone size reflect that table, while D and trimming were determined from the DNA. This sample holds roughly 110,000 clones; about 94% were observed only once. About 0.16% of the sample is in the top ten clones.

The study at large found these results: Whether proliferating Tregs from siplizumab cultures actually had suppressive function was not functionally confirmed. Because sequences at frequencies below about 10^-5 were poorly captured, only a minor fraction of alloreactive clones could be mapped back to unstimulated subsets. A naive or memory phenotype could not be assigned to roughly 80-96% of proliferating CD4+ or CD8+ clones. Unstimulated naive T cells appeared more diverse than memory T cells, and naive cells seemed to contribute substantially to the alloresponse. The cumulative frequency of alloreactive sequences that could be traced back to unstimulated CD4+ memory T cells was significantly reduced by siplizumab. Among mappable alloreactive CD4+ clones, an average Treg-derived fraction of roughly 71% was observed with siplizumab, compared with 26.9% in control reactions.

Sorted unstimulated T cells, along with proliferating T cells recovered from mixed lymphocyte reactions, underwent TCRbeta CDR3 sequencing. Fresh whole blood from around eleven HLA-typed healthy donors served as the source for isolating PBMCs. To map where alloreactive clones came from, unstimulated CD4+ non-regulatory T cells were FACS-sorted. Inclusive of the bounding cysteine and phenylalanine, the CDR3 is 14 residues long. The retained sequence is limited to the CDR3, 42 bases, with the frame set at the first base. CDR1 and CDR2 are drawn from the germline V gene (reference sequence): SGHNT, YYREEE. The junction carries 13 bases between V and J, which are trimmed by 2 bases and 5 bases respectively. As regards this clone: Its antigen has not been determined. Base-call qualities are not available, and no considerably larger clone is one nucleotide away.

The TCR originated in a human donor in good health. The chain couples TRBV5-4 to TRBJ2-5; a tentative D match to TRBD1 spans 7 bases. The sample was non-Treg CD4+ T cells sorted from blood. Read against the paper, the sample's cell subset or site label means: FACS-sorted unstimulated CD4+ non-regulatory T cells. This receptor has the CDR3 CASSFKGAGETQYF. The bases are TGTGCCAGCAGCTTTAAGGGGGCGGGGGAGACCCAGTACTTC.